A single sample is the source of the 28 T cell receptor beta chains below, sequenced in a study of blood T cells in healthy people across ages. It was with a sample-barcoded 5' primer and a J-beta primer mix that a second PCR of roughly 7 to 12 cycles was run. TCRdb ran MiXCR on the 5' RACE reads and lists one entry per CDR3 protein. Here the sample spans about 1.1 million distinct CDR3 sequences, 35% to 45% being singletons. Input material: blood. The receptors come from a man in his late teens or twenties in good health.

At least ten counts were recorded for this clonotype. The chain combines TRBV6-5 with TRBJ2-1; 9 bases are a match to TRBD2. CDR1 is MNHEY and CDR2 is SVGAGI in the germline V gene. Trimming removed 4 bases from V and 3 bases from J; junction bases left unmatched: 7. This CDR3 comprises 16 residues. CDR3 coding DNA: TGTGCCAGCAGTTCACTAGCGGGCAAACTCTACAATGAGCAGTTCTTC. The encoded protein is CASSSLAGKLYNEQFF.

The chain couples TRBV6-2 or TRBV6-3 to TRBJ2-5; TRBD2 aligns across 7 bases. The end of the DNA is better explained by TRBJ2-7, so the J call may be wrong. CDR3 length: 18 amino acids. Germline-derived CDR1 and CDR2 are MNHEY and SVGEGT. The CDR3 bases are TGTGCCAGCAGTGGAAATCGACCGTCGGGACTACAGTCCTACGAGCAGTACTTC. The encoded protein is CASSGNRPSGLQSYEQYF.

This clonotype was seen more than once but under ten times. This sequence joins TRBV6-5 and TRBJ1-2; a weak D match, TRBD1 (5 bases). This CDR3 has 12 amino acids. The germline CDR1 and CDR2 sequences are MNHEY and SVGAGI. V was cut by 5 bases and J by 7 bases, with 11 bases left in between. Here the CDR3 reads CASSGGGTGYTF. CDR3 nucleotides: TGTGCCAGCAGTGGGGGGGGAACTGGCTACACCTTC.

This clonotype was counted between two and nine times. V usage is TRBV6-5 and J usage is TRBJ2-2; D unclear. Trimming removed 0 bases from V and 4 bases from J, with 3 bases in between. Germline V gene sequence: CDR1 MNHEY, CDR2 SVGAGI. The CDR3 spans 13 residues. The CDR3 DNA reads TGTGCCAGCAGTTACTCGACCACCGGGGAGCTGTTTTTT. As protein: CASSYSTTGELFF.

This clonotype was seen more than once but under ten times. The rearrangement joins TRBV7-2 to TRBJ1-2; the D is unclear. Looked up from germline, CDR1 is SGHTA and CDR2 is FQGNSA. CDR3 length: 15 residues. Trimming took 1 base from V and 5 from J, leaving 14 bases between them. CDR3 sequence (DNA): TGTGCCAGCAGCTTAGGGCAGGTGATTAGTTATGGCTACACCTTC. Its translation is CASSLGQVISYGYTF.

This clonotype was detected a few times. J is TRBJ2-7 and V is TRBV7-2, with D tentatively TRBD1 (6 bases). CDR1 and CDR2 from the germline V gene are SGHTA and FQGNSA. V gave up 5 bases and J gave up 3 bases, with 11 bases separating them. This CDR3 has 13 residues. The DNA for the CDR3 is TGTGCCAGCAGCGCCCAACAGGGCTACGAGCAGTACTTC. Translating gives CASSAQQGYEQYF.

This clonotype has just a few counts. The CDR3: CASSLVDDNYGYTF. The CDR3 nucleotides read TGTGCCAGCAGCTTAGTCGACGACAACTATGGCTACACCTTC. The V gene is TRBV7-9, the J gene TRBJ1-2; D gene ambiguous. In germline, CDR1 is SEHNR, CDR2 FQNEAQ (reference sequence). The CDR3 contains 14 residues. V lost 1 base to trimming and J lost 2 bases, with 8 bases between them.

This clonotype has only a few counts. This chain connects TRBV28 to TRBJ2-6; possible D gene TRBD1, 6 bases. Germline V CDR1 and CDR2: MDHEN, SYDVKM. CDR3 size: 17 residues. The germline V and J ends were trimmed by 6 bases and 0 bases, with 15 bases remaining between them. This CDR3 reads CASSLSGQISGANVLTF. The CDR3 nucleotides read TGTGCCAGCAGCCTCTCGGGACAAATCTCTGGGGCCAACGTCCTGACTTTC.

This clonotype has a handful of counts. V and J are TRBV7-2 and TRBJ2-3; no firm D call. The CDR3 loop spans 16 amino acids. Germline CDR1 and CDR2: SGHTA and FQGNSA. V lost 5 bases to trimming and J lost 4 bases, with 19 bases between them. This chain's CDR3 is CASSPMTVGSPDTQYF. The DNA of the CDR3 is TGTGCCAGCAGCCCCATGACTGTAGGGTCTCCAGATACGCAGTATTTT.

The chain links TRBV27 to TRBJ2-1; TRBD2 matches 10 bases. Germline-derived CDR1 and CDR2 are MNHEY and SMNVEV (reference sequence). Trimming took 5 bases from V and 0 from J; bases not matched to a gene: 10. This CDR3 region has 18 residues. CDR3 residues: CASSRVAGGCSSYNEQFF. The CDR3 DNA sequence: TGTGCCAGCAGTAGGGTAGCGGGGGGATGTAGCTCCTACAATGAGCAGTTCTTC.

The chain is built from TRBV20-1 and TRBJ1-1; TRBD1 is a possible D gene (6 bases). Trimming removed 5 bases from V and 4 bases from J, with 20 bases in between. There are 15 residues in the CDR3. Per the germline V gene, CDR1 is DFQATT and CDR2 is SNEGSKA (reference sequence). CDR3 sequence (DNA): TGCAGTGCTCTCAGGGGCCTCCCGGGCGGCACTGAAGCTTTCTTT. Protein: CSALRGLPGGTEAFF.

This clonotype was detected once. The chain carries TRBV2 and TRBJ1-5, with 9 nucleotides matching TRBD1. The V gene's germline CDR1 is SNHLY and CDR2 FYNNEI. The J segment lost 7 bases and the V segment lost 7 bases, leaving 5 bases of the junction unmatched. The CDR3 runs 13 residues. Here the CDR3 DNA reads TGTGCCAGCAACTGGGACAGGGACCAGCCCCAGCATTTT. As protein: CASNWDRDQPQHF.

The CDR3 here is CASSLDAGTGELFF. The CDR3 DNA reads as TGCGCCAGCAGCTTGGATGCAGGCACCGGGGAGCTGTTTTTT. This rearrangement joins TRBV5-1 to TRBJ2-2; D call uncertain. Looked up from germline, CDR1 is SGHRS and CDR2 is YFSETQ. The CDR3 consists of 14 residues. With 0 bases removed from V and 4 bases from J, the gap between germline ends came to 7 bases.

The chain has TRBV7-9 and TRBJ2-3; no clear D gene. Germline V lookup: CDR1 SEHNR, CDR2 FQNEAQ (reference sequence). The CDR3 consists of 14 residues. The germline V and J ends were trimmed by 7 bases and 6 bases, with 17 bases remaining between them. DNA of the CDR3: TGTGCCAGCAACCCTAACGATGGATACGATACGCAGTATTTT. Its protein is CASNPNDGYDTQYF.

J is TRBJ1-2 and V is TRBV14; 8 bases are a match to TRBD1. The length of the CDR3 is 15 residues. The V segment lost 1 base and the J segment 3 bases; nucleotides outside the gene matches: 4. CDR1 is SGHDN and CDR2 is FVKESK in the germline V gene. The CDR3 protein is CASSQADRVYYGYTF. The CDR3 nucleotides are TGTGCCAGCAGCCAAGCGGACAGGGTTTACTATGGCTACACCTTC.

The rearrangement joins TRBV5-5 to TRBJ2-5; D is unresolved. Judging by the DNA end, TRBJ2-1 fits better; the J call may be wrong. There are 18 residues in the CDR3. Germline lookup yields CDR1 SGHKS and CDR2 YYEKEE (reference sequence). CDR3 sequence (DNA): TGTGCCAGCAGCTTGGGCCGTGACCCACTTATTCCTCAAGAGACCCAGTTCTTC. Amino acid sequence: CASSLGRDPLIPQETQFF.

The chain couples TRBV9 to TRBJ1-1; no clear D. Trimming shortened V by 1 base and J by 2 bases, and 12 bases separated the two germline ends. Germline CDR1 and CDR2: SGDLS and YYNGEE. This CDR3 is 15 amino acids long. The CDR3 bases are TGTGCCAGCAGCGTAAGAGACACCTTTAACACTGAAGCTTTCTTT. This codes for CASSVRDTFNTEAFF.

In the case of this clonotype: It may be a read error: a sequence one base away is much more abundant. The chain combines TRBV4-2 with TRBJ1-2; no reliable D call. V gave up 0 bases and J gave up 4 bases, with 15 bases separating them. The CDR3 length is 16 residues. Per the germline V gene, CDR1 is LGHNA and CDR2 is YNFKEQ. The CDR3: CASSQEGGVLSYGYTF. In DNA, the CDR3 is TGTGCCAGCAGCCAAGAGGGCGGCGTCTTGTCCTATGGCTACACCTTC.

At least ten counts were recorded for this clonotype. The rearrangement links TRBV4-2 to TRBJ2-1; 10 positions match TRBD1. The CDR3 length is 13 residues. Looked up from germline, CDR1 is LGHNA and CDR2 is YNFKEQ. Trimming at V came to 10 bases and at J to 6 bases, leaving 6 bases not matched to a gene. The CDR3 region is CATTGQGVNEQFF. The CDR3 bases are TGTGCCACTACCGGACAGGGGGTCAATGAGCAGTTCTTC.

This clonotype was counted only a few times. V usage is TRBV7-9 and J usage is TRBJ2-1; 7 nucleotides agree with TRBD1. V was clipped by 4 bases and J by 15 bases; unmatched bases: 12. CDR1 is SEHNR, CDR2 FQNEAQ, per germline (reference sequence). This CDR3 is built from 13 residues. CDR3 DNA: TGTGCCAGCAGCTCTACTTGGACAGGAGTCCCGTTCTTC. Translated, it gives CASSSTWTGVPFF.

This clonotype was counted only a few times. The CDR3 reads CASSKAGPREQYF. Written as DNA, the CDR3 is TGTGCCAGCAGTAAAGCCGGGCCCCGGGAGCAGTACTTC. V gene TRBV27 combines with J gene TRBJ2-7; no clear D gene. The CDR3 covers 13 residues. V lost 5 bases and J 7 bases, leaving 15 bases between the germline ends. Germline CDR1 reads MNHEY; CDR2 reads SMNVEV (reference sequence).

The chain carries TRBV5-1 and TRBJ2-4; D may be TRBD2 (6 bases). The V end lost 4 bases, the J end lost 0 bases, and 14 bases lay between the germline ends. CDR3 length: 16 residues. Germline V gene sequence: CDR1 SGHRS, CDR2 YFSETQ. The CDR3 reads CASSGGAAIAKNIQYF. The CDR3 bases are TGCGCCAGCAGCGGAGGGGCAGCTATAGCCAAAAACATTCAGTACTTC. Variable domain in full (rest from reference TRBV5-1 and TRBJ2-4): KAGVTQTPRYLIKTRGQQVTLSCSPISGHRSVSWYQQTPGQGLQFLFEYFSETQRNKGNFPGRFSGRQFSNSRSEMNVSTLELGDSALYLCASSGGAAIAKNIQYFGAGTRLSVL.

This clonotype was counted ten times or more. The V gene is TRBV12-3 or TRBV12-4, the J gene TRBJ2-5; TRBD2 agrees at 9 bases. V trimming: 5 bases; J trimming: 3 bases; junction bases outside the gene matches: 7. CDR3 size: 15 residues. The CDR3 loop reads CASSVGGTSKETQYF. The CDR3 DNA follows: TGTGCCAGCAGTGTCGGGGGGACTAGCAAAGAGACCCAGTACTTC.

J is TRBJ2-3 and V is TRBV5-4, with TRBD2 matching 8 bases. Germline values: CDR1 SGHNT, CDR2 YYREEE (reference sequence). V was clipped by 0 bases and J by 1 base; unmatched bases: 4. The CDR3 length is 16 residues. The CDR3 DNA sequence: TGTGCCAGCAGCTTGGATCCAGCGGGAGGCACAGATACGCAGTATTTT. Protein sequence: CASSLDPAGGTDTQYF.

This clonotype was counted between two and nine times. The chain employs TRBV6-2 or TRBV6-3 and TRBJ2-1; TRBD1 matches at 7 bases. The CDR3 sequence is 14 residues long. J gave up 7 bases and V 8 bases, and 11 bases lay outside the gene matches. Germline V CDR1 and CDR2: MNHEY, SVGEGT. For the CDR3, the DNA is TGTGCCAGCGCGGATACGGACAGGTCGAATGAGCAGTTCTTC. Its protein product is CASADTDRSNEQFF.

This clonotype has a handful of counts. The CDR3 nucleotides are TGCAGTGCATCCCCGACTAGCGGATACAATGAGCAGTTCTTC. Translated: CSASPTSGYNEQFF. The chain has TRBV20-1 and TRBJ2-1; 9 positions agree with TRBD2. The CDR3 runs to 14 residues. Germline V gene sequence: CDR1 DFQATT, CDR2 SNEGSKA (reference sequence). The J segment lost 4 bases and the V segment lost 6 bases, leaving 7 bases of the junction unmatched.

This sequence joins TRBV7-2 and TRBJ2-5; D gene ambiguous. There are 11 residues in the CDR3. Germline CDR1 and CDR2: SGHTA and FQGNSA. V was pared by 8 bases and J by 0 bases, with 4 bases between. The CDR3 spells CASVNQETQYF. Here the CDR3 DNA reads TGTGCCAGCGTCAACCAAGAGACCCAGTACTTC.

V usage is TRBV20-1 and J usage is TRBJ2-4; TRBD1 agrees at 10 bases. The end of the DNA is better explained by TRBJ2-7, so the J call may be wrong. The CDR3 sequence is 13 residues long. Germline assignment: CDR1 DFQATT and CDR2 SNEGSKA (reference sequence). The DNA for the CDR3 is TGCAGTGCCTGGGACAGGGGCTTCTACGAGCAGTACTTC. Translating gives CSAWDRGFYEQYF.